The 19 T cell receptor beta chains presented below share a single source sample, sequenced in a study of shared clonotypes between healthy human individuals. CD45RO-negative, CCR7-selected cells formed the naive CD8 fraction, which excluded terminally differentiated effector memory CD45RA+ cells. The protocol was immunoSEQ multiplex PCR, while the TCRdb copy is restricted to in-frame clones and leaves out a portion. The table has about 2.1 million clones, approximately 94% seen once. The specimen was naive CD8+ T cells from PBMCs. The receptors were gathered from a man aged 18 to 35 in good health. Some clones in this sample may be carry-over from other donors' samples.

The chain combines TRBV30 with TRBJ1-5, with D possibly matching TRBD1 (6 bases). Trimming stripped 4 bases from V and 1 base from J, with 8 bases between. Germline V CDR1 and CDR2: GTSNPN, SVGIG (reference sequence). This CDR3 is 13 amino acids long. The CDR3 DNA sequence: TGTGCCTGGAAAAGGGGGAGCAATCAGCCCCAGCATTTT. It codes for CAWKRGSNQPQHF.

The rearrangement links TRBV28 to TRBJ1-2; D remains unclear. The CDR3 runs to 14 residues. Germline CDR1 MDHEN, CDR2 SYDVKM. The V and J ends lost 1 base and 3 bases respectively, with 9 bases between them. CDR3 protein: CASSLSPEDYGYTF. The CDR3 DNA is TGTGCCAGCAGTTTATCCCCAGAGGACTATGGCTACACCTTC.

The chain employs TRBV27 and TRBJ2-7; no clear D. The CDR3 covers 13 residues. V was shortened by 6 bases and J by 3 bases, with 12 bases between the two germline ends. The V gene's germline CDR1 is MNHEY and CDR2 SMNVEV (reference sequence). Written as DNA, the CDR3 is TGTGCCAGCAGCCAGAGTGCTAACTACGAGCAGTACTTC. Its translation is CASSQSANYEQYF.

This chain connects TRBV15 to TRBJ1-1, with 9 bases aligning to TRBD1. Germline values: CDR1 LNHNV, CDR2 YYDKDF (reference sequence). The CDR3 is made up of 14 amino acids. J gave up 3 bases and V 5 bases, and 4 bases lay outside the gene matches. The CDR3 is CATSSRTGDTEAFF. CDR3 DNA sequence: TGTGCCACCAGCTCCCGGACAGGGGACACTGAAGCTTTCTTT. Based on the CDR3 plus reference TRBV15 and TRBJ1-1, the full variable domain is DAMVIQNPRYQVTQFGKPVTLSCSQTLNHNVMYWYQQKSSQAPKLLFHYYDKDFNNEADTPDNFQSRRPNTSFCFLDIRSPGLGDTAMYLCATSSRTGDTEAFFGQGTRLTVV.

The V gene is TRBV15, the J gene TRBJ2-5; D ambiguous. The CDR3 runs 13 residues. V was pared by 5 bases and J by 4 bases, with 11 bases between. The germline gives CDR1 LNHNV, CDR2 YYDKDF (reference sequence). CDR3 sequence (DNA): TGTGCCACCAGCGCTAGGGCCCCAGAGACCCAGTACTTC. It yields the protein CATSARAPETQYF.

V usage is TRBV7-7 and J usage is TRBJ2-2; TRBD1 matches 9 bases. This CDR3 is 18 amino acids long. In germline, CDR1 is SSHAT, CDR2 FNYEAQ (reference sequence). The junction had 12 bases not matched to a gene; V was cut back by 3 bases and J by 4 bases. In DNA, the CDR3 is TGTGCCAGCAGCTTGTCTGTTTCGGGACAGGGCGCCACCGGGGAGCTGTTTTTT. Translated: CASSLSVSGQGATGELFF.

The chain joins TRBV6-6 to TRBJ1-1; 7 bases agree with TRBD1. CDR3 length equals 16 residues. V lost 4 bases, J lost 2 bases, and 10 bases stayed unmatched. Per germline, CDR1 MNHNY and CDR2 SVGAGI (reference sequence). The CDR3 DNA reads TGTGCCAGCAGTTCAGGGTTTTCAGGGGGTAACACTGAAGCTTTCTTT. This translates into CASSSGFSGGNTEAFF.

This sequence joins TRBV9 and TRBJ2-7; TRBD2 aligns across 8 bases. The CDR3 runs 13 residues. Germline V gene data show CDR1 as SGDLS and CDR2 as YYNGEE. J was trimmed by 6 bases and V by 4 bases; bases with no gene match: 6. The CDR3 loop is CASSYEAGGEQYF. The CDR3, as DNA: TGTGCCAGCAGCTACGAGGCGGGGGGCGAGCAGTACTTC.

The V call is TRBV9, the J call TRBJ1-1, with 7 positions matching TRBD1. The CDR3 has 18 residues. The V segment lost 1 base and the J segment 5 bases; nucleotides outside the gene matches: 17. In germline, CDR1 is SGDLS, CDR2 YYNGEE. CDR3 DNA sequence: TGTGCCAGCAGCGTAACAAAGGGGGCGCGGGAGGGTGCGACTGAAGCTTTCTTT. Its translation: CASSVTKGAREGATEAFF.

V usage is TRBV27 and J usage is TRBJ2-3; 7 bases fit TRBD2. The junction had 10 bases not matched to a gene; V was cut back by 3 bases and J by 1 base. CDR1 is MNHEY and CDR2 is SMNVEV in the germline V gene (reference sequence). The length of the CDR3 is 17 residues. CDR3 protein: CASSFQTAGVGTDTQYF. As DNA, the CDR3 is TGTGCCAGCAGTTTTCAGACGGCGGGAGTAGGCACAGATACGCAGTATTTT.

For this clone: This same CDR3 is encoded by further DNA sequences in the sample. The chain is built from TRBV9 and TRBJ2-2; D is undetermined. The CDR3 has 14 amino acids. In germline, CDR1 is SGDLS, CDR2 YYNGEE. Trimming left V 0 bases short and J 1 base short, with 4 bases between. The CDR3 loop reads CASSVDRNTGELFF. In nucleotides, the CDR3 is TGTGCCAGCAGCGTAGATAGGAACACCGGGGAGCTGTTTTTT.

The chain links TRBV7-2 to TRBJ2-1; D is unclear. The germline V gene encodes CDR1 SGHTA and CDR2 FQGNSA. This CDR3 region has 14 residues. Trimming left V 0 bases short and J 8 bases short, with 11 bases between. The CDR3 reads CASSLATVVYEQFF. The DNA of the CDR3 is TGTGCCAGCAGCTTAGCGACTGTAGTCTATGAGCAGTTCTTC.

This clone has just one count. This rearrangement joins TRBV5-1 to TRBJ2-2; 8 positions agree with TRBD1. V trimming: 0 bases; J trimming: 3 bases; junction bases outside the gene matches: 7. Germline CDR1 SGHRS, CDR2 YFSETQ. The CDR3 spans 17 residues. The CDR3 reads CASSLAGGALDTGELFF. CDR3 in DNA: TGCGCCAGCAGCTTGGCAGGGGGCGCGTTGGACACCGGGGAGCTGTTTTTT. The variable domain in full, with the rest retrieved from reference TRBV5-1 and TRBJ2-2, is KAGVTQTPRYLIKTRGQQVTLSCSPISGHRSVSWYQQTPGQGLQFLFEYFSETQRNKGNFPGRFSGRQFSNSRSEMNVSTLELGDSALYLCASSLAGGALDTGELFFGEGSRLTVL.

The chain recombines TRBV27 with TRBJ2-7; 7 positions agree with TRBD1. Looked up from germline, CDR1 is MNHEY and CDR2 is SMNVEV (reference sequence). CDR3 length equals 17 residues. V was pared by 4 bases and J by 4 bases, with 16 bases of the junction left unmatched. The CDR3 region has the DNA TGTGCCAGCAGTTACCCACGACAGGGATCCAAAGTGTACGAGCAGTACTTC. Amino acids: CASSYPRQGSKVYEQYF.

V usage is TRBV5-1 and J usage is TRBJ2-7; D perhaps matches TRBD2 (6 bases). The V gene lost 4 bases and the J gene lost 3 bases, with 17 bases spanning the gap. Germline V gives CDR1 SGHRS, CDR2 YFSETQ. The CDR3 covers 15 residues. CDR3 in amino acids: CASSPAGGAHYEQYF. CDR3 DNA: TGCGCCAGCAGCCCTGCTGGAGGGGCTCACTACGAGCAGTACTTC.

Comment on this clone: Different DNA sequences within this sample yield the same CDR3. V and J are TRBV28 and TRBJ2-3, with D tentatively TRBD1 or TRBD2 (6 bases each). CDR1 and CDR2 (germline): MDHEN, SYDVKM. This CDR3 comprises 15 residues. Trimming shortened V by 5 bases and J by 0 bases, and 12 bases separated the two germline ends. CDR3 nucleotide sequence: TGTGCCAGCAGTCCGCGGGACACCAGCACAGATACGCAGTATTTT. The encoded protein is CASSPRDTSTDTQYF.

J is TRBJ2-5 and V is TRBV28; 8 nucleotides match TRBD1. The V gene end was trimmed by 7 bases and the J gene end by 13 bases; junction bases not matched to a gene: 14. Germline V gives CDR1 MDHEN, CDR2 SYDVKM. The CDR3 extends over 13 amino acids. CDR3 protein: CASMEQGAPYRYF. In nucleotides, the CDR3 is TGTGCCAGCATGGAGCAGGGGGCACCGTATCGGTACTTC.

The CDR3: CASSTGLRYEQYF. The CDR3 DNA sequence: TGTGCCAGCAGCACGGGACTCCGATACGAGCAGTACTTC. The rearrangement links TRBV5-6 to TRBJ2-7, with a possible D match to TRBD2 (6 bases). Trimming removed 4 bases at V and 4 bases at J, with 12 bases between. Germline V gene data show CDR1 as SGHDT and CDR2 as YYEEEE. The CDR3 covers 13 residues.

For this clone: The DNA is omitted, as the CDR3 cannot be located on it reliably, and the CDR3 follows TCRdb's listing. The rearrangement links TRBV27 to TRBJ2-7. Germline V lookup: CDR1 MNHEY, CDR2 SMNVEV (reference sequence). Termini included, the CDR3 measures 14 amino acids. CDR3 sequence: CASSWGSGSEGKYF.